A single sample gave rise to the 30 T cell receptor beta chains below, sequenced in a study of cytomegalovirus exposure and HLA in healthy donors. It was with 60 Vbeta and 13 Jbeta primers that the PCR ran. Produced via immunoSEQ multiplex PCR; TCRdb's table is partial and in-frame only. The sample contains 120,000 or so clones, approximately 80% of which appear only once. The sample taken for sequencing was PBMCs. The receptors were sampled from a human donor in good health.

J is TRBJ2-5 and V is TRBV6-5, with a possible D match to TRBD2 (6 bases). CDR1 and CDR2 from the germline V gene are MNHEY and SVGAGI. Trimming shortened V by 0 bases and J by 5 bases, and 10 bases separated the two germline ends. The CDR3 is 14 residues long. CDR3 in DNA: TGTGCCAGCAGTTACTCATCTAGCGTGGAGACCCAGTACTTC. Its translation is CASSYSSSVETQYF.

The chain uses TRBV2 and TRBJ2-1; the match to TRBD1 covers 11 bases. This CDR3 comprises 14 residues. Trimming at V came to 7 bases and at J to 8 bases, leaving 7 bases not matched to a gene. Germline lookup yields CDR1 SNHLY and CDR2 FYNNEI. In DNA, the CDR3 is TGTGCCAGCACCGGACAGGGGGCTTTGTATGAGCAGTTCTTC. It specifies CASTGQGALYEQFF.

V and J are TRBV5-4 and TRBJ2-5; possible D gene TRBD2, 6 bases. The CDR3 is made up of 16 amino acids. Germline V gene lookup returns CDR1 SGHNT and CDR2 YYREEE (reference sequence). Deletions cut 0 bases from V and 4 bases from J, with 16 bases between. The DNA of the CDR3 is TGTGCCAGCAGCTTGGCCAGCGGGCGGACTGGAGAGACCCAGTACTTC. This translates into CASSLASGRTGETQYF.

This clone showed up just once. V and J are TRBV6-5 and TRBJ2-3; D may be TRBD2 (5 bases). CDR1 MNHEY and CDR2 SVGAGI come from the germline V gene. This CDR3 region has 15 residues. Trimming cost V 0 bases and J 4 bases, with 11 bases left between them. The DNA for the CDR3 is TGTGCCAGCAGTTACTCAGCGACTAAAGCAGATACGCAGTATTTT. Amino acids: CASSYSATKADTQYF.

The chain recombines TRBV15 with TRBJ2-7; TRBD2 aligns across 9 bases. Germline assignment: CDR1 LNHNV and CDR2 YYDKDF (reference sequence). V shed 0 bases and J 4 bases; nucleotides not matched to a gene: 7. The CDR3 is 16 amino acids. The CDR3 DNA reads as TGTGCCACCAGCAGAGAGGCTAGCGGGAAATCGTACGAGCAGTACTTC. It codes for CATSREASGKSYEQYF.

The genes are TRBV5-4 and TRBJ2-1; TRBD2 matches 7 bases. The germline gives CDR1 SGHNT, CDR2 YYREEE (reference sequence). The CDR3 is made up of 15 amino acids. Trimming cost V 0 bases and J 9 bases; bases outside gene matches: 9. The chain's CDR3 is CASSLGGGSKGEQFF. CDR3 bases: TGTGCCAGCAGCTTGGGAGGCGGGAGTAAGGGTGAGCAGTTCTTC.

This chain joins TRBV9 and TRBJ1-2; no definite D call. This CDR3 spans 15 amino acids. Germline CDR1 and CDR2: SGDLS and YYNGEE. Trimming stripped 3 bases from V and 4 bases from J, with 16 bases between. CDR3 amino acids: CASSAGLGNSYGYTF. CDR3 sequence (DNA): TGTGCCAGCAGCGCGGGGTTGGGCAATAGCTATGGCTACACCTTC. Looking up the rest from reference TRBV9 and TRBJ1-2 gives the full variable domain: DSGVTQTPKHLITATGQRVTLRCSPRSGDLSVYWYQQSLDQGLQFLIQYYNGEERAKGNILERFSAQQFPDLHSELNLSSLELGDSALYFCASSAGLGNSYGYTFGSGTRLTVV.

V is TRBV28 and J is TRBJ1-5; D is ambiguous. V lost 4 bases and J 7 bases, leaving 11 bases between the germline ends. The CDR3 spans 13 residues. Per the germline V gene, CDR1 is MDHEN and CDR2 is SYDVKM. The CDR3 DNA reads TGTGCCAGCAGTTCGCTCGGAGAACAGCCCCAGCATTTT. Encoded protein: CASSSLGEQPQHF. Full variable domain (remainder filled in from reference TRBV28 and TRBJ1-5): DVKVTQSSRYLVKRTGEKVFLECVQDMDHENMFWYRQDPGLGLRLIYFSYDVKMKEKGDIPEGYSVSREKKERFSLILESASTNQTSMYLCASSSLGEQPQHFGDGTRLSIL.

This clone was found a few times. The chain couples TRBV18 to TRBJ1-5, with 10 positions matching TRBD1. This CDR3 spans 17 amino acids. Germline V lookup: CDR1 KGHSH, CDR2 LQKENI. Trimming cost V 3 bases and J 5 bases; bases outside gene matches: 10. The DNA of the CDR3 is TGTGCCAGCTCACCGATTCCGGGACAGGGGTGGGATCAGCCCCAGCATTTT. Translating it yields CASSPIPGQGWDQPQHF.

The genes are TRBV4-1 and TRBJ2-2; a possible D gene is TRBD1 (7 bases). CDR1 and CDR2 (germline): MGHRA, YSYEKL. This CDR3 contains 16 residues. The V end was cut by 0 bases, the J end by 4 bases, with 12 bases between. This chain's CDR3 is CASSQDNQGGTGELFF. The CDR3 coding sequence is TGCGCCAGCAGCCAAGATAACCAGGGGGGCACCGGGGAGCTGTTTTTT.

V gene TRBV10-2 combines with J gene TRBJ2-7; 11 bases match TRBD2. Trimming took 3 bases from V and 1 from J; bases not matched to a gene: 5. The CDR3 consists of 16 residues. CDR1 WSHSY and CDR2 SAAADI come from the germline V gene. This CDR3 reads CASSEGVAGGSYEQYF. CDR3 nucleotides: TGCGCCAGCAGTGAAGGGGTAGCGGGGGGGTCCTACGAGCAGTACTTC.

The CDR3 protein is CASSRQGNEQFF. CDR3 sequence (DNA): TGTGCCAGCAGCAGGCAGGGTAATGAGCAGTTCTTC. This chain connects TRBV5-4 to TRBJ2-1, with a possible D match to TRBD1 (5 bases). V shed 4 bases and J shed 7 bases, with 9 bases lying between them. Germline V lookup: CDR1 SGHNT, CDR2 YYREEE (reference sequence). This CDR3 comprises 12 residues. Combining the CDR3 with reference TRBV5-4 and TRBJ2-1 gives the whole variable domain ETGVTQSPTHLIKTRGQQVTLRCSSQSGHNTVSWYQQALGQGPQFIFQYYREEENGRGNFPPRFSGLQFPNYSSELNVNALELDDSALYLCASSRQGNEQFFGPGTRLTVL.

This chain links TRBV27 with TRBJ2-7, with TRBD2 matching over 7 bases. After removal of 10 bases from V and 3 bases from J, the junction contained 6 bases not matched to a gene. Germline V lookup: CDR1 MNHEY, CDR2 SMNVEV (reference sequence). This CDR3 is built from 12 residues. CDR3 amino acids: CATRDYGYEQYF. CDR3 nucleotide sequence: TGTGCCACCCGGGACTACGGCTACGAGCAGTACTTC.

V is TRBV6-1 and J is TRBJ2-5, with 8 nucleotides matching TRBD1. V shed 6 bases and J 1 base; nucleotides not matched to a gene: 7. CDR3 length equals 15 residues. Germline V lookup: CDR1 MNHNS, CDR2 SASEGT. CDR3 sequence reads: CASRSQGALQETQYF. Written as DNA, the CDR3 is TGTGCCAGCAGGTCCCAGGGGGCCCTCCAAGAGACCCAGTACTTC.

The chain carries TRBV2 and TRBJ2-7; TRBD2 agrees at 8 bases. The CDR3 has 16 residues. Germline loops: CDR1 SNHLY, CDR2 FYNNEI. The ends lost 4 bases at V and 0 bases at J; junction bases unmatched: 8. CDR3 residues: CASSGGRAGDSYEQYF. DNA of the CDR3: TGTGCCAGCAGTGGAGGCCGAGCGGGGGACTCCTACGAGCAGTACTTC.

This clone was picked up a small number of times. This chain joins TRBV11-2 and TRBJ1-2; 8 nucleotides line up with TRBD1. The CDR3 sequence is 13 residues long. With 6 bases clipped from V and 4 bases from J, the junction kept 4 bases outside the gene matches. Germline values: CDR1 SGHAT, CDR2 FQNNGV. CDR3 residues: CASRSTGGYGYTF. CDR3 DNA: TGTGCCAGCAGATCCACAGGGGGCTATGGCTACACCTTC.

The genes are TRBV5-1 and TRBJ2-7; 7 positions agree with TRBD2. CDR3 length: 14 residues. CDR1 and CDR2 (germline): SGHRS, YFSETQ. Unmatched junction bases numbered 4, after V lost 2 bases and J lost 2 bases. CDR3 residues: CASSFGRGAYEQYF. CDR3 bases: TGCGCCAGCAGCTTTGGGAGGGGAGCCTACGAGCAGTACTTC.

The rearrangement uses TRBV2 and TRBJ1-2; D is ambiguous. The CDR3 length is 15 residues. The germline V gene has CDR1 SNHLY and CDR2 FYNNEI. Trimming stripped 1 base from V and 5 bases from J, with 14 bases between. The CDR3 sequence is CASSEGSGWEYGYTF. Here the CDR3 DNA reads TGTGCCAGCAGTGAAGGGTCGGGATGGGAATATGGCTACACCTTC.

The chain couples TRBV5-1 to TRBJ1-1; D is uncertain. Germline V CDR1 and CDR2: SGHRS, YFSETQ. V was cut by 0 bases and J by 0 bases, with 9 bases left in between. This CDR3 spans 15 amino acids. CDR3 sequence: CASSLGAGLNTEAFF. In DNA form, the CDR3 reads TGCGCCAGCAGCTTGGGTGCGGGTTTGAACACTGAAGCTTTCTTT.

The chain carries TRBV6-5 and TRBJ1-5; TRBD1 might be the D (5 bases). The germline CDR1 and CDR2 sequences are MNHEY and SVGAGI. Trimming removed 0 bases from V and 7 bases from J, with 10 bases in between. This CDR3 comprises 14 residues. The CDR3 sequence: CASSYSRQGQPQHF. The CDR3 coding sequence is TGTGCCAGCAGTTACTCTAGGCAGGGCCAGCCCCAGCATTTT.

CDR3 bases: TGTGCCAGCAGCTCGACCGACAGGGGAGTTGATGGCTACACCTTC. Translation gives CASSSTDRGVDGYTF. V and J are TRBV13 and TRBJ1-2; 8 bases match TRBD1. V was clipped by 4 bases and J by 6 bases; unmatched bases: 10. Germline CDR1 and CDR2: PRHDT and FYEKMQ (reference sequence). This CDR3 is 15 amino acids long.

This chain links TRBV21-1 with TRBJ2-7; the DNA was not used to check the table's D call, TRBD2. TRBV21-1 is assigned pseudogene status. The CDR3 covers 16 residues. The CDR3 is CASSKEDSRGLYEQYF. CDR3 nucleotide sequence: TGTGCCAGCAGCAAAGAGGATTCGCGGGGGCTCTACGAGCAGTACTTC.

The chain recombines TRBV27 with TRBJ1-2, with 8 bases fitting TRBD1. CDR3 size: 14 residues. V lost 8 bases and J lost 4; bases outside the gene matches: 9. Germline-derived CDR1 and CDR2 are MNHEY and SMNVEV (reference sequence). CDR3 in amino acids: CASCDRGPFYGYTF. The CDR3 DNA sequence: TGTGCCAGCTGTGACAGGGGCCCTTTCTATGGCTACACCTTC.

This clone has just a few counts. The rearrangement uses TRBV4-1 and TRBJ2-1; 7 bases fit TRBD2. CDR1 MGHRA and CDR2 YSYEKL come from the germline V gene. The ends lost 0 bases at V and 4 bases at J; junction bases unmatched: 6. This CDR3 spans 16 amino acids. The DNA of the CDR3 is TGCGCCAGCAGCCAAGACCAGACTAGCAGTTACAATGAGCAGTTCTTC. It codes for CASSQDQTSSYNEQFF.

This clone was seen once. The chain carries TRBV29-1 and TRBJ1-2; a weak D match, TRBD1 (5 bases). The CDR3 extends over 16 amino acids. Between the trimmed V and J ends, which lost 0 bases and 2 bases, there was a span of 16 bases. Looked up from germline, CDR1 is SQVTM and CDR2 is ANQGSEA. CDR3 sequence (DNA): TGCAGCGTTGAAGACAGGGCTTCATTATCAAACTATGGCTACACCTTC. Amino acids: CSVEDRASLSNYGYTF.

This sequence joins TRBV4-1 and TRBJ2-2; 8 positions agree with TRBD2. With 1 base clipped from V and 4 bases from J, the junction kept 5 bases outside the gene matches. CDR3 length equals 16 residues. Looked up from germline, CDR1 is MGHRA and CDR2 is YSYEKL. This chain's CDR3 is CASSQGDGRGTGELFF. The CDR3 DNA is TGCGCCAGCAGCCAAGGTGACGGGAGGGGCACCGGGGAGCTGTTTTTT.

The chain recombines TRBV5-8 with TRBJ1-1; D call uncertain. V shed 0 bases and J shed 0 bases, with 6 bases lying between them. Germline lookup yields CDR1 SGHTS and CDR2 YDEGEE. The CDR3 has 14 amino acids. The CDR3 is CASSLGLMNTEAFF. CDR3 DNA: TGTGCCAGCAGCTTGGGCCTAATGAACACTGAAGCTTTCTTT.

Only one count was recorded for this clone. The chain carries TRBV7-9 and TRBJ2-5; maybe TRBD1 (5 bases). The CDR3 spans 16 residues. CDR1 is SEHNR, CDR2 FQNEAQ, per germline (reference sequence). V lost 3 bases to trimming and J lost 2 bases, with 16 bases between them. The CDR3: CASSFGAAGPQETQYF. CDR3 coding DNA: TGTGCCAGCAGCTTTGGGGCAGCCGGTCCGCAAGAGACCCAGTACTTC.

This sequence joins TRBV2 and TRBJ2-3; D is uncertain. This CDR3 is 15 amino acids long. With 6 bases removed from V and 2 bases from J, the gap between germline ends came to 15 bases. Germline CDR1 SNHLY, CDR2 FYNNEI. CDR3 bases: TGTGCCAGCAGCCTGCAGAGACTCCTCACAGATACGCAGTATTTT. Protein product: CASSLQRLLTDTQYF. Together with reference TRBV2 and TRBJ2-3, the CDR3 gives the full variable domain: EPEVTQTPSHQVTQMGQEVILRCVPISNHLYFYWYRQILGQKVEFLVSFYNNEISEKSEIFDDQFSVERPDGSNFTLKIRSTKLEDSAMYFCASSLQRLLTDTQYFGPGTRLTVL.

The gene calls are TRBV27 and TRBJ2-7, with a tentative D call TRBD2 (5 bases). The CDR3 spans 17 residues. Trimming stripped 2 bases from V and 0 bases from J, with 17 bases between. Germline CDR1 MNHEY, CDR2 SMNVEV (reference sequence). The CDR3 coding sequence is TGTGCCAGCAGTTTAGCTCGGCCGTCGGGAAGCTCCTACGAGCAGTACTTC. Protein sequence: CASSLARPSGSSYEQYF.